The next 24 T cell receptor beta chains were all read from a single sample in a study of blood T cell repertoires in COVID-19. The table came from immunoSEQ multiplex PCR; TCRdb's copy has only in-frame clones and leaves some out. The sample records some 350,000 clones, roughly 87% being singletons. Sequenced material: PBMCs or T cells enriched from blood (not recorded which). These receptors were taken from a woman in her thirties who had recovered from COVID-19.

This chain joins TRBV18 and TRBJ1-2, with 7 bases fitting TRBD1. Germline lookup yields CDR1 KGHSH and CDR2 LQKENI. The CDR3 totals 15 residues. The J segment lost 3 bases and the V segment lost 2 bases, leaving 6 bases of the junction unmatched. DNA of the CDR3: TGTGCCAGCTCACCAATTTTCGGACAGGACTATGGCTACACCTTC. This encodes CASSPIFGQDYGYTF.

V usage is TRBV28 and J usage is TRBJ2-6; D ambiguous. V was pared by 5 bases and J by 4 bases, with 12 bases between. Germline assignment: CDR1 MDHEN and CDR2 SYDVKM. This CDR3 contains 15 residues. The CDR3: CASSGPLRGANVLTF. In nucleotides, the CDR3 is TGTGCCAGCAGTGGGCCCCTAAGAGGGGCCAACGTCCTGACTTTC. The variable domain in full, completed from reference TRBV28 and TRBJ2-6, reads DVKVTQSSRYLVKRTGEKVFLECVQDMDHENMFWYRQDPGLGLRLIYFSYDVKMKEKGDIPEGYSVSREKKERFSLILESASTNQTSMYLCASSGPLRGANVLTFGAGSRLTVL.

This clone was counted only a few times. The gene calls are TRBV7-9 and TRBJ1-4, with D possibly being TRBD1 (5 bases). Germline assignment: CDR1 SEHNR and CDR2 FQNEAQ (reference sequence). The V gene lost 6 bases and the J gene lost 4 bases, with 9 bases spanning the gap. This CDR3 spans 13 amino acids. The CDR3 DNA sequence: TGTGCCAGCAGTTCTAGGGGTAATGAAAAACTGTTTTTT. Encoded protein: CASSSRGNEKLFF.

This chain joins TRBV6-1 and TRBJ1-2; TRBD1 aligns across 8 bases. The germline V gene has CDR1 MNHNS and CDR2 SASEGT. The V gene end was trimmed by 1 base and the J gene end by 6 bases; junction bases not matched to a gene: 4. The CDR3 extends over 14 amino acids. As DNA, the CDR3 is TGTGCCAGCAGTGAAGTCGACAGGGGCAATGGCTACACCTTC. Protein: CASSEVDRGNGYTF.

The rearrangement links TRBV18 to TRBJ2-7, with TRBD1 matching 7 bases. CDR1 is KGHSH, CDR2 LQKENI, per germline. The CDR3 has 13 amino acids. V was pared by 3 bases and J by 5 bases, with 4 bases of the junction left unmatched. The CDR3 DNA sequence: TGTGCCAGCTCACCCGGGACAGCCCACGAGCAGTACTTC. Its protein product is CASSPGTAHEQYF.

The chain recombines TRBV27 with TRBJ1-4, with 8 bases matching TRBD1. V dropped 6 bases and J dropped 6; count of bases not matched to a gene: 9. The CDR3 runs 15 residues. From germline, CDR1 is MNHEY and CDR2 SMNVEV (reference sequence). Here the CDR3 DNA reads TGTGCCAGCAGAACAGCAACGACAGGGGATGAAAAACTGTTTTTT. Its translation: CASRTATTGDEKLFF.

For the CDR3, the DNA is TGTGCCAGCAGCAAAGGACAGGGCCAGCATTTT. Protein sequence: CASSKGQGQHF. The chain couples TRBV12-3 or TRBV12-4 to TRBJ1-5; 8 bases agree with TRBD1. This CDR3 is 11 amino acids long. The ends lost 6 bases at V and 12 bases at J; junction bases unmatched: 4.

In its sample, this clone was seen once. The rearrangement uses TRBV28 and TRBJ2-1; 10 positions match TRBD1. Germline lookup yields CDR1 MDHEN and CDR2 SYDVKM. The CDR3 has 15 residues. V was pared by 2 bases and J by 4 bases, with 2 bases of the junction left unmatched. CDR3 amino acids: CASSLMGQGYNEQFF. CDR3 nucleotide sequence: TGTGCCAGCAGTTTAATGGGACAGGGGTACAATGAGCAGTTCTTC.

The DNA of the CDR3 is TGCGCCAGCAGCTTGGGGGTCAGGGTGAGCAACACTGAAGCTTTCTTT. It encodes CASSLGVRVSNTEAFF. The rearrangement uses TRBV5-1 and TRBJ1-1; possibly TRBD1 for D (5 bases). Deletions cut 0 bases from V and 2 bases from J, with 14 bases between. Germline values: CDR1 SGHRS, CDR2 YFSETQ. There are 16 residues in the CDR3.

Here the CDR3 reads CASSHGTGTSGDFYNEQFF. In nucleotides, the CDR3 is TGCGCCAGCAGCCACGGAACCGGGACTAGCGGGGACTTCTACAATGAGCAGTTCTTC. V is TRBV5-1 and J is TRBJ2-1, with TRBD2 identical over 13 bases. The junction had 13 bases not matched to a gene; V was cut back by 4 bases and J by 3 bases. Germline V gene sequence: CDR1 SGHRS, CDR2 YFSETQ. This CDR3 has 19 residues.

This clone was seen only a few times. The J gene is TRBJ2-3, the V gene TRBV5-1; 9 nucleotides line up with TRBD2. Germline V lookup: CDR1 SGHRS, CDR2 YFSETQ. The V and J ends lost 0 bases and 4 bases, in that order; junction bases with no gene match: 6. The CDR3 is 16 amino acids. The CDR3 reads CASSLEQAGGSDTQYF. CDR3 in DNA: TGCGCCAGCAGCTTGGAACAAGCGGGGGGATCAGATACGCAGTATTTT.

This chain uses TRBV15 with TRBJ1-5, with a tentative D call TRBD1 (5 bases). The germline gives CDR1 LNHNV, CDR2 YYDKDF (reference sequence). V was pared by 3 bases and J by 0 bases, with 6 bases between. The CDR3 has 14 residues. CDR3 sequence (DNA): TGTGCCACCAGCAGGGGGGGTAGCAATCAGCCCCAGCATTTT. It specifies CATSRGGSNQPQHF.

The chain is built from TRBV7-9 and TRBJ1-1; a weak D match, TRBD1 (5 bases). Trimming took 4 bases from V and 3 from J, leaving 15 bases between them. Germline CDR1 is SEHNR and CDR2 is FQNEAQ (reference sequence). The CDR3 is made up of 15 amino acids. The CDR3 region has the DNA TGTGCCAGCAGCTCCCGGTTCGGAGGGGACACTGAAGCTTTCTTT. It specifies CASSSRFGGDTEAFF.

The V call is TRBV30, the J call TRBJ1-2; D remains unclear. The ends were cut back, 0 bases at V and 6 bases at J, with 17 bases in the middle. Looked up from germline, CDR1 is GTSNPN and CDR2 is SVGIG (reference sequence). The length of the CDR3 is 15 residues. This CDR3 reads CAWSVQLGGMDGYTF. CDR3 nucleotides: TGTGCCTGGAGTGTACAATTGGGAGGGATGGATGGCTACACCTTC.

This clone was picked up a small number of times. The chain uses TRBV3-1 (or the pseudogene TRBV3-2) and TRBJ2-7; 9 bases fit TRBD1. Germline loops: CDR1 LGHDT, CDR2 YNNKEL (reference sequence). The V and J ends lost 6 bases and 3 bases, in that order; junction bases with no gene match: 6. This CDR3 region has 14 residues. The CDR3 DNA reads TGTGCCAGCAGTCGACAGGGGGTGAACTACGAGCAGTACTTC. Protein sequence: CASSRQGVNYEQYF.

The V call is TRBV9, the J call TRBJ1-6, with D unclear. CDR1 and CDR2 from the germline V gene are SGDLS and YYNGEE. The CDR3 extends over 15 amino acids. V lost 2 bases to trimming and J lost 5 bases, with 11 bases between them. CDR3 in amino acids: CASSVSAGNNSPLHF. CDR3 nucleotides: TGTGCCAGCAGCGTCAGCGCGGGGAATAATTCACCCCTCCACTTT.

The chain employs TRBV12-5 and TRBJ2-7; weak D call: TRBD1 (6 bases). Germline CDR1 reads LGHNT; CDR2 reads FRNRAP. V lost 0 bases to trimming and J lost 3 bases, with 12 bases between them. This CDR3 has 15 amino acids. CDR3 region: CASGLVSGAYYEQYF. As DNA, the CDR3 is TGTGCTAGTGGTTTGGTCTCAGGGGCCTACTACGAGCAGTACTTC. Drawing the rest from reference TRBV12-5 and TRBJ2-7, the complete variable domain is DARVTQTPRHKVTEMGQEVTMRCQPILGHNTVFWYRQTMMQGLELLAYFRNRAPLDDSGMPKDRFSAEMPDATLATLKIQPSEPRDSAVYFCASGLVSGAYYEQYFGPGTRLTVT.

This chain joins TRBV19 and TRBJ2-2, with 7 bases identical to TRBD2. The junction had 7 bases not matched to a gene; V was cut back by 8 bases and J by 4 bases. Germline V gives CDR1 LNHDA, CDR2 SQIVND (reference sequence). This CDR3 region has 14 residues. The CDR3 bases are TGTGCCAGTTGCCTAGCGGATCGCACCGGGGAGCTGTTTTTT. Its protein product is CASCLADRTGELFF.

V is TRBV19 and J is TRBJ2-7, with TRBD2 identical over 8 bases. Trimming removed 3 bases from V and 5 bases from J; junction bases left unmatched: 3. Germline lookup yields CDR1 LNHDA and CDR2 SQIVND (reference sequence). The CDR3 is 13 residues long. The DNA of the CDR3 is TGTGCCAGTAGTATGGGTAGCGGGAACGAGCAGTACTTC. Its translation: CASSMGSGNEQYF.

The chain carries TRBV29-1 and TRBJ2-7; TRBD2 matches 16 bases. Germline CDR1 reads SQVTM; CDR2 reads ANQGSEA. The junction had 4 bases not matched to a gene; V was cut back by 6 bases and J by 2 bases. The CDR3 is 15 amino acids. The CDR3 nucleotides are TGCAGCGTAATGGGGACTAGCGGGAGGGCCTACGAGCAGTACTTC. Amino acids: CSVMGTSGRAYEQYF.

The chain carries TRBV18 and TRBJ2-7, with a possible D match to TRBD2 (5 bases). The V and J ends lost 5 bases and 3 bases respectively, with 14 bases between them. The CDR3 is 14 residues long. Per germline, CDR1 KGHSH and CDR2 LQKENI. CDR3 nucleotide sequence: TGTGCCAGCTCAACAAGCGGAGCCGGCTACGAGCAGTACTTC. Translation gives CASSTSGAGYEQYF.

The chain carries TRBV3-1 (or the pseudogene TRBV3-2) and TRBJ2-7, with D maybe TRBD1 (5 bases). The germline V gene has CDR1 LGHDT and CDR2 YNNKEL (reference sequence). V lost 1 base, J lost 6 bases, and 10 bases lay in between. The CDR3 runs 13 residues. The CDR3 coding sequence is TGTGCCAGCAGCCAAGGTGGGGCGGTCGAGCAGTACTTC. This translates into CASSQGGAVEQYF.

V and J are TRBV6-5 and TRBJ1-2; no definite D call. Germline V gene data show CDR1 as MNHEY and CDR2 as SVGAGI. The CDR3 is 15 residues long. With 6 bases removed from V and 0 bases from J, the gap between germline ends came to 14 bases. In DNA form, the CDR3 reads TGTGCCAGCAGGCGTGAACTTCTTTCTAACTATGGCTACACCTTC. This gives the protein CASRRELLSNYGYTF.

The V and J genes are TRBV4-2 and TRBJ2-1, with 9 nucleotides matching TRBD2. Germline loops: CDR1 LGHNA, CDR2 YNFKEQ. V was clipped by 0 bases and J by 6 bases; unmatched bases: 12. This CDR3 is 18 amino acids long. The CDR3 spells CASSQDLLLAGQLNEQFF. Here the CDR3 DNA reads TGTGCCAGCAGCCAAGATTTACTACTAGCGGGCCAACTCAATGAGCAGTTCTTC.